The clone carrying this T cell receptor (beta chain) was found a few times. Unique molecular identifiers (one per individual cDNA molecule) were attached. TCRdb re-called the 5' RACE reads through MiXCR, storing one row per CDR3 protein. Of 65,000 to 75,000 distinct CDR3 sequences in the sample, 4.6% are singletons; the top ten hold about 3.6%. The data derive from a study of early T cells in non-severe SARS-CoV-2 infection. On the study more broadly: From unsorted whole blood, bulk RNA was sequenced, and the chains remained unpaired.

The sample in question was whole blood, obtained at baseline. This TCR was recovered from an adult who was a healthcare worker with PCR-confirmed SARS-CoV-2 infection or an uninfected control (not recorded which). The donor label of this sample is uncertain.

CDR3 nucleotide sequence: TGCGCCAGCAGCCCCGGTCTGAACTCCTACAATGAGCAGTTCTTC. It yields the protein CASSPGLNSYNEQFF. The chain has TRBV5-1 and TRBJ2-1, with D unresolved. The CDR3 extends over 15 amino acids. Per the germline V gene, CDR1 is SGHRS and CDR2 is YFSETQ. The ends were cut back, 4 bases at V and 0 bases at J, with 11 bases in the middle.